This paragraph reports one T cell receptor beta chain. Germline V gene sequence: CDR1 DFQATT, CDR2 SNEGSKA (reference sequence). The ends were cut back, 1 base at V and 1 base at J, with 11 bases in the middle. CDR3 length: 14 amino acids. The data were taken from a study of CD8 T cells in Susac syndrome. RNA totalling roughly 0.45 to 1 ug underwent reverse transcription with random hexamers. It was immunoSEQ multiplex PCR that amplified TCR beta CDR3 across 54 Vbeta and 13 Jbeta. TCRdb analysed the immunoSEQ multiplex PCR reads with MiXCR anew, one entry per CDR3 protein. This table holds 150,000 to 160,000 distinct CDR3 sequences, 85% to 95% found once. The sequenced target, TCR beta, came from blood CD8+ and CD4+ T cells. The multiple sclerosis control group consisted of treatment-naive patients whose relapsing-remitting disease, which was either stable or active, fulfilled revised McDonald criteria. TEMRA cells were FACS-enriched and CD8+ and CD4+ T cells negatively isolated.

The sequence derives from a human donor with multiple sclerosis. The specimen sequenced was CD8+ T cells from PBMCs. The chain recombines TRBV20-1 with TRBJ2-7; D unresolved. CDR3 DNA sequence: TGCAGTGCTAGAGTCGCCCCGCATTCCTACGAGCAGTACTTC. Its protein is CSARVAPHSYEQYF.